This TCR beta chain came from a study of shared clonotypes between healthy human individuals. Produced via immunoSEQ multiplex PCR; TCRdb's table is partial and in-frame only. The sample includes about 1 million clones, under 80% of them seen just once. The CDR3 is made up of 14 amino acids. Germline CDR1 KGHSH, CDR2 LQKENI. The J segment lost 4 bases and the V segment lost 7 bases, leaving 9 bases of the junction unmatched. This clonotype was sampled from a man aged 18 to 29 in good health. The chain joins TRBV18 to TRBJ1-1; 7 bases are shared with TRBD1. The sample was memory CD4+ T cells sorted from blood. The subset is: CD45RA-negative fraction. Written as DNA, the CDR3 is TGTGCCAGCTTAGCGGACAGGTCCGGCACTGAAGCTTTCTTT. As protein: CASLADRSGTEAFF.